One sample yielded the 8 T cell receptor beta chains listed below, sequenced in a study of T cell responses to AZD1222 COVID-19 vaccine. Data came from immunoSEQ multiplex PCR; TCRdb stores just in-frame clones and leaves some out. This sample has 89,000 or so clones, with 85% to 95% found just once. Sample: peripheral blood, taken 28 days after the second AZD1222 dose. These receptors all come from an adult who received the AZD1222 COVID-19 vaccine.

The chain carries TRBV7-9 and TRBJ2-7; tentatively, D is TRBD2 (7 bases). This CDR3 is 16 amino acids long. Deletions cut 5 bases from V and 2 bases from J, with 19 bases between. The germline V gene has CDR1 SEHNR and CDR2 FQNEAQ (reference sequence). DNA for the CDR3: TGTGCCAGCAGCCGGGGGGCTAGCGGAGGAGCCTACGAGCAGTACTTC. It yields the protein CASSRGASGGAYEQYF.

The genes are TRBV27 and TRBJ1-2; no reliable D call. V was trimmed by 3 bases and J by 3 bases, leaving 14 bases between them. Germline loops: CDR1 MNHEY, CDR2 SMNVEV (reference sequence). The CDR3 has 15 residues. The CDR3 here is CASSLRLGSHYGYTF. CDR3 coding DNA: TGTGCCAGCAGTTTGCGGCTGGGTTCACACTATGGCTACACCTTC.

This chain's CDR3 is CASSVAGEFGYTF. As DNA, the CDR3 is TGCGCCAGCAGCGTGGCAGGGGAATTTGGCTACACCTTC. This rearrangement joins TRBV5-1 to TRBJ1-2, with a tentative D call TRBD1 (6 bases). This CDR3 is 13 amino acids long. Germline CDR1 reads SGHRS; CDR2 reads YFSETQ. V was pared by 4 bases and J by 7 bases, with 14 bases between.

The chain links TRBV7-3 to TRBJ2-7; TRBD2 aligns across 7 bases. The V segment lost 0 bases and the J segment 7 bases; nucleotides outside the gene matches: 15. Looked up from germline, CDR1 is SGHTA and CDR2 is FQGTGA. The CDR3 has 17 residues. CDR3 sequence (DNA): TGTGCCAGCAGCTTAACTTTTGATCGGGCGGGAGTGGATGAGCAGTACTTC. Encoded protein: CASSLTFDRAGVDEQYF.

This chain uses TRBV6-5 with TRBJ2-1; 7 bases map to TRBD2. There are 15 residues in the CDR3. CDR1 and CDR2 from the germline V gene are MNHEY and SVGAGI. Losses at the gene ends were 2 bases for V and 4 bases for J; bases not matched to a gene: 5. The CDR3 sequence: CASSYGDYQYNEQFF. CDR3 in DNA: TGTGCCAGCAGTTACGGGGACTACCAATACAATGAGCAGTTCTTC.

The chain has TRBV7-2 and TRBJ2-2; D gene ambiguous. This CDR3 has 19 amino acids. The V end was cut by 3 bases, the J end by 4 bases, with 24 bases between. Germline V gives CDR1 SGHTA, CDR2 FQGNSA. CDR3 in amino acids: CASSLGLRPTGGVTGELFF. CDR3 DNA sequence: TGTGCCAGCAGCTTGGGCCTAAGGCCCACGGGCGGAGTCACCGGGGAGCTGTTTTTT.

This chain connects TRBV3-1 (or the pseudogene TRBV3-2) to TRBJ2-3, with 10 bases that match TRBD2. The germline V gene encodes CDR1 LGHDT and CDR2 YNNKEL (reference sequence). CDR3 length: 17 amino acids. The V segment lost 1 base and the J segment 4 bases; nucleotides outside the gene matches: 8. The CDR3 coding sequence is TGTGCCAGCAGCCAAGGGCTAGCGGGAGCGTCCCCAGATACGCAGTATTTT. It encodes CASSQGLAGASPDTQYF.

V usage is TRBV6-5 and J usage is TRBJ1-1; TRBD1 matches 8 bases. The germline gives CDR1 MNHEY, CDR2 SVGAGI. V dropped 5 bases and J dropped 0; count of bases not matched to a gene: 5. This CDR3 has 15 amino acids. For the CDR3, the DNA is TGTGCCAGCAGTCCCGGGACAGGAGTGAACACTGAAGCTTTCTTT. Encoded protein: CASSPGTGVNTEAFF.